This T cell receptor beta chain was captured by sequencing in a study of a mutant IDH1 vaccine in newly diagnosed glioma. Time point meaning: baseline, week 1 (first vaccination visit). As for treatment: pre-vaccination baseline after standard-of-care therapy. Patients carried new grade 3 or 4 IDH1-mutant astrocytomas lacking nuclear ATRX. V dropped 6 bases and J dropped 10 bases, with 25 bases sitting between them. Germline loops: CDR1 MDHEN, CDR2 SYDVKM. The CDR3 covers 17 residues. TCRdb keeps only in-frame clones here, not all; method: immunoSEQ multiplex PCR. This table has tens of thousands of clones, about four fifths appearing once.

The origin of this receptor is a woman in her 50s with glioma. Sequences were derived from PBMCs, sampled from a glioma patient treated with radiotherapy, temozolomide or both. V is TRBV28 and J is TRBJ1-6; D gene uncertain. Here the CDR3 DNA reads TGTGCCAGCAGGGATGGCGGGAGCCAAGGGATAGGATCACCCCTCCACTTT. This codes for CASRDGGSQGIGSPLHF.